Listed below are T cell receptor beta chains from one sample, sequenced in a study of T cells in Graves' hyperthyroidism and ophthalmopathy. From the multiplex PCR reads, TCRdb called clonotypes with MiXCR, one entry per CDR3 protein. This table has hundreds of thousands of distinct CDR3 sequences, about 20% appearing once. The sample taken for sequencing was blood. The receptors derive from a woman between 65 and 79 years old with Graves' ophthalmopathy. CDR3s include the opening cysteine and the closing phenylalanine or tryptophan. Fields, in order: V gene, clone size, D gene, J gene, CDR3 DNA, CDR3 protein. D genes are given only for firm matches. The listing skips clone size in some rows; elsewhere it reads once, few, many or a size class.

TRBV5-1	-	TRBD2	TRBJ2-1	TGCGCCAGCAGACAGCCCGGGACTAGCGGGTCTCATGAGCAGTTCTTC	CASRQPGTSGSHEQFF
TRBV12-3/TRBV12-4	many	-	TRBJ2-3	TGTGCCAGCAGTTTTGGCCTCAGCACAGATACGCAGTATTTT	CASSFGLSTDTQYF
TRBV20-1	-	TRBD2	TRBJ2-1	TGCAGTGCTAGAGAGTCAGGACTAGCGGGGATCTACAATGAGCAGTTCTTC	CSARESGLAGIYNEQFF
TRBV12-3/TRBV12-4	-	-	TRBJ2-2	TGTGCCAGCAGTTCGGTGGGGGTGGAAACCGGGGAGCTGTTTTTT	CASSSVGVETGELFF
TRBV6-9	-	-	TRBJ2-1	TGTACCAGCAGTTACAGCCAAGTAAATGAGCAGTTCTTC	CTSSYSQVNEQFF
TRBV19	-	TRBD1	TRBJ1-1	TGTGCCAGTAGGCTGACAGGGGGGATAGCCACTGAAGCTTTCTTT	CASRLTGGIATEAFF
TRBV24-1	many	-	TRBJ1-1	TGTGCCACCAGTGATTGGAGGGAGACTGAAGCTTTCTTT	CATSDWRETEAFF
TRBV19	-	-	TRBJ1-5	TGTGCCAGTAGTATGCGGGGCGATCAGCCCCAGCATTTT	CASSMRGDQPQHF
TRBV20-1	-	TRBD2	TRBJ2-1	TGCAGTGCTAGCCAGACTAGCGGGGAAATGGGTGAGCAGTTCTTC	CSASQTSGEMGEQFF
TRBV6-1	-	-	TRBJ1-5	TGTGCCAGCAGATCGGGGGGGGAATATCAGCCCCAGCATTTT	CASRSGGEYQPQHF
TRBV10-3	-	-	TRBJ2-7	TGTGCCATCAGAGCAGGCAGGGCAGGCGACGAGCAGTACTTC	CAIRAGRAGDEQYF
TRBV6-1	many	-	TRBJ1-1	TGTGCCAGCAGTGATCGGACGGATCTTCTTTTCATGAACACTGAAGCTTTCTTT	CASSDRTDLLFMNTEAFF
TRBV27	few	TRBD1	TRBJ1-5	TGTGCCAGCAGATACGGACAGGGGTCGCCCCAGCATTTT	CASRYGQGSPQHF
TRBV7-9	-	-	TRBJ1-5	TGTGCCAGCAGTTCCGACATTCGCGATCAGCCCCAGCATTTT	CASSSDIRDQPQHF